This T cell receptor beta chain was sequenced for a study of blood T cell repertoires in COVID-19. Study in general: Both acute and convalescent COVID-19 samples were obtained from the United States, Italy and Spain. Sample material is recorded as cDNA or gDNA derived from T cells, B-cell-depleted T cells, or PBMCs.

Authors' analysis steps: It was from reference gene primer amplification that nucleated cell counts were estimated. Clones were read by immunoSEQ multiplex PCR, and TCRdb kept only the in-frame ones, dropping some. V and J calls and clone size are given by that table; D and trimming were obtained from the DNA. This table has about 170,000 clones, roughly 88% appearing once. In its sample, this clone was seen a few times. The sequence was collected from a woman older than 75 with active or convalescent COVID-19. The source material was peripheral blood.

The CDR3 here is CASSLIERDGYTF. DNA for the CDR3: TGTGCCAGCAGCCTCATTGAGCGGGATGGCTACACCTTC. This chain joins TRBV5-4 and TRBJ1-2; the D is unclear. This CDR3 is built from 13 residues. Between the trimmed V and J ends, which lost 4 bases and 6 bases, there was a span of 13 bases. CDR1 SGHNT and CDR2 YYREEE come from the germline V gene (reference sequence).